This record concerns one TCR beta chain sequence. Its antigen is not identified. The data belong to a study of cytomegalovirus exposure and HLA in healthy donors. Primers: 60 Vbeta forward and 13 Jbeta reverse. The protocol was immunoSEQ multiplex PCR, while the TCRdb copy is restricted to in-frame clones and leaves out a portion. The data contain 150,000 to 200,000 clones, 80% to 85% of them singletons. Study observations and caveats: The presence/absence work took it that sequencing depth was about the same across donors. Association of a missense DCLRE1C variant with TCR beta V- and J-gene trimming was reported in a later analysis. Associated with HLA alleles at 0.05 false discovery rate in a later analysis were over 15,000 TCR beta sequences.

From germline, CDR1 is SGHAT and CDR2 FQNNGV. The V end lost 1 base, the J end lost 2 bases, and 12 bases lay between the germline ends. CDR3 length equals 16 residues. Sample: PBMCs. This chain connects TRBV11-2 to TRBJ2-1; D is possibly TRBD2 (6 bases). This clonotype originated in a woman in her fifties or sixties in good health and CMV-seropositive. DNA for the CDR3: TGTGCCAGCAGCTTAGGTCGGCGGGACCCCTACAATGAGCAGTTCTTC. Its protein product is CASSLGRRDPYNEQFF.